This T cell receptor beta chain was identified during a study of cytomegalovirus exposure and HLA in healthy donors. CDR3 size: 12 residues. Between the trimmed V and J ends, which lost 4 bases and 5 bases, there was a span of 11 bases. Germline CDR1 is GTSNPN and CDR2 is SVGIG (reference sequence). Comment on this clone: Its antigen is undetermined.

Primers included in the PCR were 60 Vbeta and 13 Jbeta primers. Sequencing used immunoSEQ multiplex PCR; TCRdb keeps in-frame clones, though not all of them. The sample has some 150,000 clones, roughly 80% seen once. The study, taken as a whole, reports: Most of the CMV-associated TCR beta chains (in a later analysis) appeared to be HLA-restricted. 16,951 TCR beta sequences were associated with HLA alleles at 0.05 false discovery rate in a later analysis.

The clonotype comes from a woman in her twenties or thirties in good health and CMV-seropositive. Material for sequencing was PBMCs. The chain employs TRBV30 and TRBJ2-5, with a possible D match to TRBD2 (6 bases). CDR3 sequence: CAWNPGGETQYF. The CDR3 nucleotides read TGTGCCTGGAACCCCGGAGGGGAGACCCAGTACTTC.